This TCR beta chain was documented in a study of patients and donors after allogeneic stem cell transplantation. V was cut by 4 bases and J by 7 bases, with 11 bases left in between. Per the germline V gene, CDR1 is SQVTM and CDR2 is ANQGSEA. This CDR3 contains 12 residues. Via MiXCR, TCRdb re-called the RT-PCR reads, giving one row per CDR3 protein. The table lists some 90,000 distinct CDR3 sequences, under 50% of them singletons. Sequenced input: blood, either unsorted or a sorted T cell fraction (not recorded which). This clonotype was obtained from a human donor who was either an allogeneic HSCT recipient or a stem cell or donor lymphocyte infusion donor (not recorded which). It is not recorded whose cells these are; they may come from a transplant donor. The chain links TRBV29-1 to TRBJ1-5, with a possible D match to TRBD1 (6 bases). CDR3 DNA sequence: TGCAGCGTTGGAGAGGGGGGGCAGCCCCAGCATTTT. It is translated as CSVGEGGQPQHF. Full variable domain (outside the CDR3, taken from reference TRBV29-1 and TRBJ1-5): SAVISQKPSRDICQRGTSLTIQCQVDSQVTMMFWYRQQPGQSLTLIATANQGSEATYESGFVIDKFPISRPNLTFSTLTVSNMSPEDSSIYLCSVGEGGQPQHFGDGTRLSIL.